The 19 T cell receptor beta chains given below trace back to one sample, sequenced in a study of shared clonotypes between healthy human individuals. The protocol was immunoSEQ multiplex PCR, while the TCRdb copy is restricted to in-frame clones and leaves out a portion. The table includes 2 million to 2.5 million clones, just over 90% detected once. It was CD45RO-negative cells, positively selected for CCR7, that made up naive CD8 cells, with terminally differentiated effector memory CD45RA+ cells excluded. The sequencing input was naive CD8+ T cells from PBMCs. These TCRs come from a man aged 18 to 29 in good health. Some clones in this sample may be carry-over from other donors' samples.

The J gene is TRBJ2-5, the V gene TRBV6-5; D may match TRBD1 or TRBD2 (5 bases each). This CDR3 region has 15 residues. The germline V gene has CDR1 MNHEY and CDR2 SVGAGI. V gave up 8 bases and J gave up 1 base, with 17 bases separating them. The CDR3 nucleotides are TGTGCCAGCTGGGGGATAAAGAAAGGCCAAGAGACCCAGTACTTC. This gives the protein CASWGIKKGQETQYF.

The chain recombines TRBV27 with TRBJ2-7, with a possible D match to TRBD1 (5 bases). Trimming took 1 base from V and 5 from J, leaving 21 bases between them. CDR1 is MNHEY, CDR2 SMNVEV, per germline (reference sequence). The CDR3 length is 17 residues. CDR3 sequence: CASSLWSGAAAVHEQYF. CDR3 sequence (DNA): TGTGCCAGCAGTTTATGGTCTGGGGCCGCGGCGGTCCACGAGCAGTACTTC.

The chain has TRBV15 and TRBJ2-7; 9 bases line up with TRBD2. V trimming: 5 bases; J trimming: 3 bases; junction bases outside the gene matches: 8. The CDR3 is 15 residues long. CDR1 and CDR2 (germline): LNHNV, YYDKDF (reference sequence). CDR3 sequence reads: CATSRVAGADYEQYF. The CDR3 coding sequence is TGTGCCACCAGCCGTGTAGCGGGAGCCGACTACGAGCAGTACTTC. The full variable domain, with the rest looked up from reference TRBV15 and TRBJ2-7, is DAMVIQNPRYQVTQFGKPVTLSCSQTLNHNVMYWYQQKSSQAPKLLFHYYDKDFNNEADTPDNFQSRRPNTSFCFLDIRSPGLGDTAMYLCATSRVAGADYEQYFGPGTRLTVT.

Concerning this clone itself: Other DNA sequences of this sample code for an identical CDR3. The rearrangement joins TRBV27 to TRBJ2-5; D remains ambiguous. V lost 3 bases and J 2 bases, leaving 7 bases between the germline ends. Looked up from germline, CDR1 is MNHEY and CDR2 is SMNVEV (reference sequence). The CDR3 is made up of 13 amino acids. CDR3 sequence: CASSFVGQETQYF. The CDR3 DNA reads TGTGCCAGCAGTTTTGTGGGACAAGAGACCCAGTACTTC.

The chain employs TRBV14 and TRBJ1-2, with D possibly being TRBD1 (5 bases). CDR1 is SGHDN, CDR2 FVKESK, per germline. The CDR3 runs to 14 residues. Trimming took off 4 bases at V and 7 bases at J, with 16 bases between the two ends. CDR3 region: CASSLARRGAGYTF. The CDR3 DNA reads TGTGCCAGCAGCCTCGCTCGGAGGGGCGCTGGCTACACCTTC.

The CDR3 protein is CASSQELQKPQHF. The CDR3 DNA reads as TGCGCCAGCAGCCAAGAACTTCAGAAGCCCCAGCATTTT. This chain links TRBV4-3 with TRBJ1-5, with D hard to call. Trimming left V 0 bases short and J 8 bases short, with 8 bases between. Germline CDR1 is LGHNA and CDR2 is YSLEER. This CDR3 region has 13 residues.

J is TRBJ2-7 and V is TRBV5-6, with D possibly matching TRBD1 (6 bases). With 4 bases removed from V and 4 bases from J, the gap between germline ends came to 12 bases. Germline-derived CDR1 and CDR2 are SGHDT and YYEEEE. The CDR3 loop spans 13 amino acids. The CDR3 protein is CASSRGGPYEQYF. CDR3 coding DNA: TGTGCCAGCAGCCGAGGGGGACCTTACGAGCAGTACTTC. The full variable domain, with the rest looked up from reference TRBV5-6 and TRBJ2-7, is DAGVTQSPTHLIKTRGQQVTLRCSPKSGHDTVSWYQQALGQGPQFIFQYYEEEERQRGNFPDRFSGHQFPNYSSELNVNALLLGDSALYLCASSRGGPYEQYFGPGTRLTVT.

In its sample, this clone was seen once. The chain links TRBV28 to TRBJ1-2; 7 bases line up with TRBD1. V was pared by 8 bases and J by 4 bases, with 13 bases of the junction left unmatched. The CDR3 is 15 residues long. The germline V gene encodes CDR1 MDHEN and CDR2 SYDVKM. The DNA of the CDR3 is TGTGCCAGCGGGACAGAACCTCCCTGGGGCTATGGCTACACCTTC. Encoded protein: CASGTEPPWGYGYTF.

The chain is built from TRBV4-3 and TRBJ1-5, with a tentative D call TRBD1 (6 bases). Germline V lookup: CDR1 LGHNA, CDR2 YSLEER. With 0 bases removed from V and 2 bases from J, the gap between germline ends came to 8 bases. This CDR3 is built from 15 residues. CDR3 DNA: TGCGCCAGCAGCCAAGACAACAGGGGCAATCAGCCCCAGCATTTT. It translates to CASSQDNRGNQPQHF.

The V and J genes are TRBV4-1 and TRBJ2-7; D is ambiguous. The germline CDR1 and CDR2 sequences are MGHRA and YSYEKL. The length of the CDR3 is 15 residues. Trimming removed 2 bases from V and 6 bases from J, with 17 bases in between. DNA for the CDR3: TGCGCCAGCAGCCAACACCTTGGGCAATCGGGCGAGCAGTACTTC. Protein product: CASSQHLGQSGEQYF.

The chain employs TRBV27 and TRBJ1-2; TRBD1 matches 10 bases. V shed 6 bases and J 3 bases; nucleotides not matched to a gene: 7. The CDR3 has 15 residues. Germline loops: CDR1 MNHEY, CDR2 SMNVEV (reference sequence). The CDR3 DNA reads TGTGCCAGCAGCCAAGTTGGGACAGGGGACTATGGCTACACCTTC. Amino acids: CASSQVGTGDYGYTF.

The chain recombines TRBV5-1 with TRBJ2-5, with a tentative D call TRBD1 (6 bases). V lost 2 bases, J lost 4 bases, and 18 bases lay in between. Germline V CDR1 and CDR2: SGHRS, YFSETQ. The CDR3 loop spans 16 amino acids. The CDR3: CASSFPGYRATETQYF. The CDR3 nucleotides are TGCGCCAGCAGCTTTCCGGGGTACAGGGCGACAGAGACCCAGTACTTC.

The rearrangement joins TRBV11-2 to TRBJ2-3; D unclear. Germline CDR1 and CDR2: SGHAT and FQNNGV. The CDR3 covers 13 residues. The germline V and J ends were trimmed by 4 bases and 4 bases, with 9 bases remaining between them. In nucleotides, the CDR3 is TGTGCCAGCAGCTCAGGCTTCCCAGATACGCAGTATTTT. This encodes CASSSGFPDTQYF. Supplemented by reference TRBV11-2 and TRBJ2-3, the full variable domain reads EAGVAQSPRYKIIEKRQSVAFWCNPISGHATLYWYQQILGQGPKLLIQFQNNGVVDDSQLPKDRFSAERLKGVDSTLKIQPAKLEDSAVYLCASSSGFPDTQYFGPGTRLTVL.

The chain links TRBV4-2 to TRBJ2-7; the match to TRBD2 covers 8 bases. After removal of 1 base from V and 2 bases from J, the junction contained 4 bases not matched to a gene. The germline CDR1 and CDR2 sequences are LGHNA and YNFKEQ. The CDR3 covers 15 residues. The CDR3 region is CASSQAGRAAYEQYF. Here the CDR3 DNA reads TGTGCCAGCAGCCAAGCCGGGAGGGCCGCCTACGAGCAGTACTTC.

The chain combines TRBV4-2 with TRBJ1-1, with D possibly matching TRBD1 (5 bases). Germline V gives CDR1 LGHNA, CDR2 YNFKEQ. Trimming stripped 1 base from V and 8 bases from J, with 8 bases between. The CDR3 runs 12 residues. CDR3 residues: CASSQGHREAFF. The CDR3 nucleotides read TGTGCCAGCAGCCAAGGGCACAGGGAAGCTTTCTTT.

The genes are TRBV27 and TRBJ1-5, with 7 bases fitting TRBD1. This CDR3 spans 14 amino acids. Germline CDR1 and CDR2: MNHEY and SMNVEV (reference sequence). With 7 bases clipped from V and 7 bases from J, the junction kept 10 bases outside the gene matches. CDR3: CASTEGAGRQPQHF. The CDR3 DNA follows: TGTGCCAGCACCGAGGGGGCCGGGCGACAGCCCCAGCATTTT.

Worth noting for this clone: Distinct nucleotide sequences in the sample also encode this CDR3. V and J are TRBV7-9 and TRBJ1-2; D is unresolved. The CDR3 loop spans 14 amino acids. V lost 4 bases to trimming and J lost 2 bases, with 11 bases between them. Germline V gene sequence: CDR1 SEHNR, CDR2 FQNEAQ (reference sequence). Here the CDR3 reads CASSYSEGNYGYTF. The CDR3 nucleotides are TGTGCCAGCAGCTACTCCGAGGGAAACTATGGCTACACCTTC.

A single count supports this clone. V gene TRBV28 combines with J gene TRBJ1-4; no clear D gene. Germline V CDR1 and CDR2: MDHEN, SYDVKM. V lost 6 bases and J 5 bases, leaving 16 bases between the germline ends. The CDR3 runs 15 residues. CDR3 in amino acids: CASRFGVTLNEKLFF. As DNA, the CDR3 is TGTGCCAGCAGATTCGGGGTTACCCTAAATGAAAAACTGTTTTTT.

This rearrangement joins TRBV2 to TRBJ1-1, with D possibly being TRBD1 (5 bases). This CDR3 is built from 10 residues. Trimming cost V 7 bases and J 10 bases, with 10 bases left between them. Germline CDR1 reads SNHLY; CDR2 reads FYNNEI. DNA of the CDR3: TGTGCCAGCAACCCGGGGGTAGCTTTCTTT. It is translated as CASNPGVAFF.